The table lists the clone carrying this T cell receptor beta chain with a count of one. The assay was immunoSEQ multiplex PCR, and TCRdb's table has in-frame clones only and misses some. The data hold roughly 140,000 clones, with 94% observed a single time. The record originates from a study of T cell responses to AZD1222 COVID-19 vaccine. Study in general: Second-dose recipients at about 4 or about 12 weeks were treated as one pooled group.

The ends lost 3 bases at V and 0 bases at J; junction bases unmatched: 5. This CDR3 has 18 residues. In germline, CDR1 is MDHEN, CDR2 SYDVKM. The sequences come from peripheral blood, collected on day 0 of AZD1222 vaccination. This chain links TRBV28 with TRBJ2-2; 12 nucleotides match TRBD2. The clonotype was recovered from an adult in good health. DNA for the CDR3: TGTGCCAGCAGTTTTCCTGGACTAGCGGGGTCGAACACCGGGGAGCTGTTTTTT. Translating gives CASSFPGLAGSNTGELFF.